A selection of T cell receptor beta chains follows, all from one sample in a study of blood T cell repertoires in COVID-19. Assay used: immunoSEQ multiplex PCR; TCRdb lists only in-frame clones, some missing. Here the sample spans around 270,000 clones, about nine tenths being singletons. The source material was peripheral blood. Source of these receptors: a man in his 60s who had recovered from COVID-19. The CDR3 runs from the conserved cysteine through the conserved F or W. The order of the fields is CDR3 DNA, CDR3 protein, V gene, D gene, clone size, J gene. D genes are given only for firm matches. Clone size is stated in some rows and not others, as once, few, many or a class when expanded.

DNA: TGTGCCAGCAGTTCCGGACAGGGCTATGGCTACACCTTC; CDR3: CASSSGQGYGYTF; V: TRBV6-6; D: TRBD1; size: NA; J: TRBJ1-2
DNA: TGTGCCAGCAGCCAGTTTAGTCCTGAAGATACGCAGTATTTT; CDR3: CASSQFSPEDTQYF; V: TRBV3-1/TRBV3-2; D: NA; size: NA; J: TRBJ2-3
DNA: TGTGCCACCAGCAGAGCCGACAGGGTGTCCTATAATTCACCCCTCCACTTT; CDR3: CATSRADRVSYNSPLHF; V: TRBV15; D: TRBD1; size: NA; J: TRBJ1-6
DNA: TGTGCCAGCAGCAAGGGAGAGCCTAATTCACCCCTCCACTTT; CDR3: CASSKGEPNSPLHF; V: TRBV6-6; D: NA; size: NA; J: TRBJ1-6
DNA: TGCGCCAGCAGCCCGACAGGGGCAGACTACGAGCAGTACTTC; CDR3: CASSPTGADYEQYF; V: TRBV4-1; D: TRBD1; size: NA; J: TRBJ2-7
DNA: TGTGCCAGTAGTATCCCGACAGGGGCAGTCTATGGCTACACCTTC; CDR3: CASSIPTGAVYGYTF; V: TRBV19; D: TRBD1; size: NA; J: TRBJ1-2
DNA: TGTGCCAGCAGCCGGGGACAGCCTAGCACAGATACGCAGTATTTT; CDR3: CASSRGQPSTDTQYF; V: TRBV7-9; D: TRBD1; size: few; J: TRBJ2-3
DNA: TGTGCCACCTCAGCGGGCGTCTCTGGAAACACCATATATTTT; CDR3: CATSAGVSGNTIYF; V: TRBV24-1; D: NA; size: NA; J: TRBJ1-3
DNA: TGCAGCGTTGAACAGGGCTACGAGCAGTACTTC; CDR3: CSVEQGYEQYF; V: TRBV29-1; D: NA; size: NA; J: TRBJ2-7
DNA: TGCAGTGCTAGTTCCGGAGACAATCAGCCCCAGCATTTT; CDR3: CSASSGDNQPQHF; V: TRBV20-1; D: NA; size: NA; J: TRBJ1-5
DNA: TGTGCCTGGAATGCGGGGGGCACAGATACGCAGTATTTT; CDR3: CAWNAGGTDTQYF; V: TRBV30; D: TRBD2; size: NA; J: TRBJ2-3
DNA: TGTGCCAGCAGCCAAGATCGGGCAGGGGCAATGGCTGAAGCTTTCTTT; CDR3: CASSQDRAGAMAEAFF; V: TRBV3-1/TRBV3-2; D: NA; size: NA; J: TRBJ1-1
DNA: TGTGCCAGCAGCGTTCGAGCGGGGGGGCCAAGGTCAGCAGATACGCAGTATTTT; CDR3: CASSVRAGGPRSADTQYF; V: TRBV9; D: TRBD2; size: NA; J: TRBJ2-3
DNA: TGTGCCATCAGTGAACCCGGGACAGCCTACGAGCAGTACTTC; CDR3: CAISEPGTAYEQYF; V: TRBV10-3; D: TRBD1; size: NA; J: TRBJ2-7
DNA: TGTGCCAGCAGCCACGATTGGGGGGGGTGGAATGAGCAGTTCTTC; CDR3: CASSHDWGGWNEQFF; V: TRBV27; D: TRBD2; size: NA; J: TRBJ2-1
DNA: TGTGCCATCAGTCCAGGGGGCGCCTCTATAAATGGCTACACCTTC; CDR3: CAISPGGASINGYTF; V: TRBV10-3; D: TRBD1; size: NA; J: TRBJ1-2
DNA: TGTGCCACCGAGCCGACTTTCACAGGTGCCGCGGATTCACCCCTCCACTTT; CDR3: CATEPTFTGAADSPLHF; V: TRBV24-1; D: NA; size: NA; J: TRBJ1-6
DNA: TGTGCCAGCAGTCCCCCCAGGGGAAGCTCTGGGGCCAACGTCCTGACTTTC; CDR3: CASSPPRGSSGANVLTF; V: TRBV6-6; D: NA; size: once; J: TRBJ2-6
DNA: TGTGCCAGCAGCGCTAATAGCGGGGGCGGGGAGACCCAGTACTTC; CDR3: CASSANSGGGETQYF; V: TRBV9; D: TRBD2; size: NA; J: TRBJ2-5
DNA: TGTGCCAGCAGCCGGAGTCTAGAAAGCTCCTACAATGAGCAGTTCTTC; CDR3: CASSRSLESSYNEQFF; V: TRBV3-1/TRBV3-2; D: NA; size: NA; J: TRBJ2-1
DNA: TGTGCCAGCAGCTTAGCTGATACGCAGTATTTT; CDR3: CASSLADTQYF; V: TRBV11-2; D: NA; size: NA; J: TRBJ2-3
DNA: TGTGCCAGCACGCAAGACAAGAGCTCCTACGAGCAGTACTTC; CDR3: CASTQDKSSYEQYF; V: TRBV5-4; D: NA; size: once; J: TRBJ2-7
DNA: TGTGCCAGCAGCAGGGACAGCTCTGGAAACACCATATATTTT; CDR3: CASSRDSSGNTIYF; V: TRBV7-9; D: TRBD1; size: once; J: TRBJ1-3
DNA: TGCGCCAGCAGCCAACCAAAAGGGGCAGGGGAGCGGGGGTATGGCTACACCTTC; CDR3: CASSQPKGAGERGYGYTF; V: TRBV4-1; D: NA; size: NA; J: TRBJ1-2
DNA: TGTGCCAGCATCTTCGTAGCGTCCCAAGAGACCCAGTACTTC; CDR3: CASIFVASQETQYF; V: TRBV6-7; D: NA; size: once; J: TRBJ2-5
DNA: TGTGCCAGCAGTGTGGGGACAGGGACCTACAATGAGCAGTTCTTC; CDR3: CASSVGTGTYNEQFF; V: TRBV6-4; D: TRBD1; size: NA; J: TRBJ2-1
DNA: TGTGCCTGGTATATCAGGACAGGGGGCGTCACCGGGGAGCTGTTTTTT; CDR3: CAWYIRTGGVTGELFF; V: TRBV30; D: TRBD1; size: NA; J: TRBJ2-2
DNA: TGTGCCAGCAGCTTACGACTCTCTGGGGCCAACGTCCTGACTTTC; CDR3: CASSLRLSGANVLTF; V: TRBV7-3; D: NA; size: NA; J: TRBJ2-6